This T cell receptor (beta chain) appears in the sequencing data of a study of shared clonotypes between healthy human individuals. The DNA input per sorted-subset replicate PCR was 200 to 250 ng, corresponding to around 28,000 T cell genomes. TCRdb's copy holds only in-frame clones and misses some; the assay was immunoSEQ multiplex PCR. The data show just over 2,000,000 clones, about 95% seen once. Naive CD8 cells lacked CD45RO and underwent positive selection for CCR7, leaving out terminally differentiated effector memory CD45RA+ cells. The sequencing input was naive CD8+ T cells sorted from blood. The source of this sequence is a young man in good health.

This CDR3 is CASSYSDSLGYYGYTF. The CDR3 DNA is TGTGCCAGCAGTTACTCGGACAGCTTGGGCTACTATGGCTACACCTTC. The rearrangement links TRBV6-5 to TRBJ1-2, with D maybe TRBD1 (6 bases). Trimming removed 0 bases from V and 3 bases from J, with 14 bases in between. The CDR3 has 16 amino acids. Germline-derived CDR1 and CDR2 are MNHEY and SVGAGI.